This T cell receptor (beta chain) was sequenced in a study of beta chain features in type 1 diabetes. Every bit of the isolated RNA underwent reverse transcription, so sequencing read expressed TCRB transcripts. Some clones are missing from TCRdb's copy, which holds only in-frame ones; the method was immunoSEQ multiplex PCR. The sample shows about 620,000 clones, 15% to 19% of them seen only once. With V trimmed by 6 bases and J by 7 bases, 9 bases remained unmatched. Germline V gene lookup returns CDR1 SGHAT and CDR2 FQNNGV. The CDR3 runs 14 residues. Sequences were obtained from naive CD4+ T cells from blood. The sequence was obtained from a young man in good health. The V and J genes are TRBV11-2 and TRBJ2-1, with 7 positions matching TRBD2. The CDR3 is CASRSPGLPNEQFF. The CDR3, as DNA: TGTGCCAGCAGGTCCCCGGGACTACCAAATGAGCAGTTCTTC.